This TCR beta chain stems from a study of T cell repertoires in cytomegalovirus infection (dated 2019 in TCRdb). In the study overall: Peptide stimulations targeted recently identified HLA-C-restricted CMV epitopes, whose presentation resists viral immunomodulation, together with well-studied HLA-B-restricted epitopes. Donor HLA type was relevant to the analysis, as public TCR beta signatures indicated carriage of CMV infection together with the matching HLA type. The investigation overall reported the following: Carriers of CMV infection plus the relevant HLA type were discriminated by the cumulative frequency of public TCR beta family members in the study cohort and in an independent approximately 350-donor cohort. The ex vivo response was dominated by HLA-C-restricted CMV-specific TCR beta clonotypes, which also provided the single most frequent clonotype in two of eight donors.

The treatment or condition label of this sample denotes: in vitro stimulation with specific CMV peptide epitopes to enrich CMV-specific T cells. In its sample, this clonotype was seen a few times. No antigen is known for it. No quality values exist for individual bases; no much larger clone is one base distant. Sequencing instrument: Illumina HiSeq 1500. TCRdb reanalyzed the raw reads on its own, using fastp at Q25 for trimming and MiXCR for clone calling, and kept in-frame beta chains. Each CDR3 protein appears once, grouped with its most common genes and DNA. This sample holds around 900,000 distinct CDR3 sequences; around 30% were observed only once. In total, the top ten clones hold 11% to 15% of the sample. The specimen was cultured CD8+ T cells from PBMCs, collected from culture after CMV antigen stimulation. The TCR comes from a human donor in good health (CMV status not recorded). Some clones in this sample may be carry-over from other donors' samples.

The DNA sequence is as follows: TGCAGCGTTGAAGGAGGGGGATTAGGCTACGGTGAGCAGTTCTTC. Protein translation: CSVEGGGLGYGEQFF. The chain is made from TRBV29-1 and TRBJ2-1; TRBD1 is perhaps the D gene, given 6 matching bases. Via the germline V gene, CDR1 is SQVTM and CDR2 ANQGSEA. Trimming at the junction amounts to 1 base on V and 9 bases on J, and the germline ends lie 19 bases apart. Taken from cysteine to phenylalanine, the CDR3 has 15 residues. Left in the record is the CDR3 DNA by itself, 45 bases read in frame from the first base.